The 23 T cell receptor beta chains below were found in one sample sequenced in a study of molecular identifiers for immune sequencing clone quantification. MiXCR was run by TCRdb on the PCR reads, yielding one entry per CDR3 protein. The sample consists of roughly 97,000 distinct CDR3 sequences, 24% of them appearing once. The sample consisted of naive CD8+ T cells from blood, with Jurkat cell RNA spiked in. Regarding subset: FACS-sorted CD8+CD4-CCR7+CD45RA+ naive T cells. The source of these receptors is a human donor in good health. Some libraries in this study had Jurkat cell RNA spiked in.

This clonotype turned up a few times. Sequence at one end of the junction differs from germline and may be a read error. The chain links TRBV20-1 to TRBJ1-1; unclear D gene. The CDR3 is made up of 11 amino acids. The V gene's germline CDR1 is DFQATT and CDR2 SNEGSKA (reference sequence). The CDR3 protein is CSAFYGTEAYF. Written as DNA, the CDR3 is TGCAGTGCCTTTTATGGCACTGAAGCTTACTTT.

The table lists this clonotype with many counts. This CDR3 reads CASSLEGHEPFF. The CDR3 region has the DNA TGTGCCAGCAGCTTAGAGGGCCACGAGCCTTTCTTT. The chain has TRBV7-9 and TRBJ1-1; D is ambiguous. Germline loops: CDR1 SEHNR, CDR2 FQNEAQ (reference sequence). There are 12 residues in the CDR3. V gave up 1 base and J gave up 12 bases, with 12 bases separating them.

A note on this clonotype: Possible read error: a much larger clone is one base away. The chain joins TRBV6-5 to TRBJ2-5, with D perhaps TRBD1 (5 bases). The CDR3 sequence is 14 residues long. Germline V gene lookup returns CDR1 MNHEY and CDR2 SVGAGI. CDR3 sequence: CASSYGPGSETRYF. In nucleotides, the CDR3 is TGTGCCAGCAGTTACGGTCCAGGGTCAGAGACCCGGTACTTC.

This clonotype was seen at least ten times. The CDR3 DNA sequence: TGCGCCAGCAGTGAGTTGACAGTTCGCCCTGAAGCTTTCTTT. Translating gives CASSELTVRPEAFF. This rearrangement joins TRBV10-2 to TRBJ1-1, with D perhaps TRBD1 (5 bases). V was clipped by 1 base and J by 6 bases, with 12 bases between them. The length of the CDR3 is 14 residues. The germline CDR1 and CDR2 sequences are WSHSY and SAAADI.

This clonotype was seen ten or more times. The chain couples TRBV6-5 to TRBJ2-3, with 11 bases aligning to TRBD2. Germline V gene sequence: CDR1 MNHEY, CDR2 SVGAGI. V gave up 4 bases and J gave up 3 bases; unmatched junction bases: 9. The CDR3 sequence is 17 residues long. The CDR3 region has the DNA TGTGCCAGCAGTTCCGGGACTAGCGGCCGAAGGACAGATACGCAGTATTTT. It yields the protein CASSSGTSGRRTDTQYF.

Note on this clonotype: The junction shows a germline mismatch at one end, possibly a read error. The chain is built from TRBV5-4 and TRBJ2-7; no clear D gene. The CDR3 totals 12 residues. Germline V gives CDR1 SGHNT, CDR2 YYREEE (reference sequence). This CDR3 is CASSADGCERYF. Here the CDR3 DNA reads TGTGCCAGCAGCGCAGACGGCTGCGAGCGGTACTTC.

The rearrangement links TRBV6-6 to TRBJ2-7, with TRBD1 as a possible D gene (6 bases). Germline V CDR1 and CDR2: MNHNY, SVGAGI (reference sequence). V shed 5 bases and J shed 4 bases, with 21 bases lying between them. The CDR3 is made up of 16 amino acids. The CDR3 sequence: CASSDRWTEGFYEQYF. The CDR3 region has the DNA TGTGCCAGCAGTGACCGTTGGACAGAGGGTTTTTACGAGCAGTACTTC.

This clonotype came up many times. This chain links TRBV4-3 with TRBJ2-7; 11 nucleotides agree with TRBD2. Losses at the gene ends were 4 bases for V and 3 bases for J; bases not matched to a gene: 11. CDR1 and CDR2 (germline): LGHNA, YSLEER. The CDR3 runs to 17 residues. The CDR3 sequence: CASSPQTGTSGSYEQYF. CDR3 nucleotides: TGCGCCAGCAGCCCCCAAACCGGGACTAGCGGCAGCTACGAGCAGTACTTC.

Details on this clonotype: One end of the junction fails to match germline, which may point to a read error. V gene TRBV4-1 combines with J gene TRBJ1-1; D possibly corresponds to TRBD1 (6 bases). Germline V lookup: CDR1 MGHRA, CDR2 YSYEKL. The CDR3 totals 13 residues. CDR3 bases: TGCTCCAGCAGCCAAAAAGGCAGGGGTGAAGCTTTATTT. This sequence encodes CSSSQKGRGEALF.

About this clonotype: Being one base from a much bigger clone, this may be a read error. V is TRBV27 and J is TRBJ1-1; D not resolved. This CDR3 has 13 residues. CDR1 MNHEY and CDR2 SMNVEV come from the germline V gene (reference sequence). Trimming left V 5 bases short and J 4 bases short, with 11 bases between. The CDR3 DNA reads as TGTGCCAGCAGTCCCGAAGCTAGCACTGAAGCTTTCTTT. Its protein is CASSPEASTEAFF.

There are many counts of this clonotype. V usage is TRBV4-1 and J usage is TRBJ2-3; no clear D. V shed 2 bases and J shed 0 bases, with 18 bases lying between them. The germline V gene encodes CDR1 MGHRA and CDR2 YSYEKL. This CDR3 has 18 residues. The CDR3 nucleotides are TGCGCCAGCAGCCAATATGTAGAGAGGCGTCCTAGCACAGATACGCAGTATTTT. It encodes CASSQYVERRPSTDTQYF.

As regards this clonotype: This may come from a read error, since a much larger clone is one base off. The V call is TRBV29-1, the J call TRBJ2-7, with TRBD2 as a possible D gene (7 bases). Looked up from germline, CDR1 is SQVTM and CDR2 is ANQGSEA. The V end lost 3 bases, the J end lost 0 bases, and 12 bases lay between the germline ends. This CDR3 is 14 amino acids long. CDR3 sequence (DNA): TGCAGCGTTGATCGCGGGGGCCCCTCCTACGAGCAGTACTTC. It specifies CSVDRGGPSYEQYF.

This clonotype has ten or more counts. V and J are TRBV16 and TRBJ2-2; D is uncertain. The CDR3 spans 13 residues. Trimming took 8 bases from V and 0 from J, leaving 7 bases between them. The germline V gene encodes CDR1 KGHSY and CDR2 FQNENV. The DNA for the CDR3 is TGTGCCAGCGACGTAGCGAACACCGGGGAGCTGTTTTTT. Its translation: CASDVANTGELFF.

This chain joins TRBV7-9 and TRBJ2-7; no definite D call. The CDR3 totals 17 residues. The germline V gene has CDR1 SEHNR and CDR2 FQNEAQ (reference sequence). V was trimmed by 6 bases and J by 2 bases, leaving 23 bases between them. The CDR3 DNA sequence: TGTGCCAGCAGTTCTTTAGGGCCCAGGAGCTTAGCCTACGAGCAGTACTTC. Its translation: CASSSLGPRSLAYEQYF. The entire variable domain, with the rest obtained from reference TRBV7-9 and TRBJ2-7, is as follows: DTGVSQNPRHKITKRGQNVTFRCDPISEHNRLYWYRQTLGQGPEFLTYFQNEAQLEKSRLLSDRFSAERPKGSFSTLEIQRTEQGDSAMYLCASSSLGPRSLAYEQYFGPGTRLTVT.

The chain uses TRBV14 and TRBJ2-1, with D possibly being TRBD2 (5 bases). The CDR3 extends over 16 amino acids. The germline V gene encodes CDR1 SGHDN and CDR2 FVKESK. Trimming took 1 base from V and 4 from J, leaving 14 bases between them. The CDR3 loop is CASSQVDSPGYNEQFF. The CDR3 DNA sequence: TGTGCCAGCAGCCAAGTGGACTCCCCTGGTTACAATGAGCAGTTCTTC.

This clonotype came up many times. The V gene is TRBV28, the J gene TRBJ2-4; TRBD2 might be the D (5 bases). The CDR3 is 16 amino acids. Germline CDR1 reads MDHEN; CDR2 reads SYDVKM. Trimming cost V 6 bases and J 0 bases, with 15 bases left between them. CDR3 sequence (DNA): TGTGCCAGCAGAGAGACTACCATGCTAGCCAAAAACATTCAGTACTTC. It translates to CASRETTMLAKNIQYF.

This sequence joins TRBV4-1 and TRBJ2-3, with 12 nucleotides matching TRBD2. V lost 1 base and J lost 4; bases outside the gene matches: 6. The CDR3 extends over 17 amino acids. Germline assignment: CDR1 MGHRA and CDR2 YSYEKL. The chain's CDR3 is CASSQVLAGGVADTQYF. The DNA for the CDR3 is TGCGCCAGCAGCCAAGTTCTAGCGGGAGGGGTCGCAGATACGCAGTATTTT.

Notes on this clonotype: This may be a read error, as it is one base from a much larger clone. It is likely a read error, because the conserved phenylalanine at the end of the CDR3 is missing. The chain couples TRBV27 to TRBJ2-7, with 7 positions matching TRBD1. The CDR3 spans 16 residues. Trimming took 5 bases from V and 3 from J; bases not matched to a gene: 13. The V gene's germline CDR1 is MNHEY and CDR2 SMNVEV (reference sequence). The CDR3 region has the DNA TGTGCCAGCAGTACCCTCCGACAGGGCCAAGGCTACGAGCAGTACTCC. This sequence encodes CASSTLRQGQGYEQYS.

This clonotype showed up many times. The chain carries TRBV12-3 or TRBV12-4 and TRBJ2-7, with D unclear. The CDR3 has 12 amino acids. Between the trimmed V and J ends, which lost 4 bases and 4 bases, there was a span of 8 bases. The CDR3 reads CASSYQVYEQYF. In DNA form, the CDR3 reads TGTGCCAGCAGTTACCAAGTATACGAGCAGTACTTC.

This clonotype has at least ten counts. This rearrangement joins TRBV9 to TRBJ2-3, with 8 positions matching TRBD2. With 1 base clipped from V and 2 bases from J, the junction kept 6 bases outside the gene matches. CDR1 is SGDLS and CDR2 is YYNGEE in the germline V gene. CDR3 length: 16 amino acids. CDR3 DNA sequence: TGTGCCAGCAGCGTAATGGCGGGGGGCCCCACAGATACGCAGTATTTT. Encoded protein: CASSVMAGGPTDTQYF.

The table lists this clonotype with many counts. This rearrangement joins TRBV6-2 or TRBV6-3 to TRBJ1-1, with D maybe TRBD1 (5 bases). The germline V and J ends were trimmed by 5 bases and 4 bases, with 14 bases remaining between them. The germline CDR1 and CDR2 sequences are MNHEY and SVGEGT. CDR3 length: 14 amino acids. The CDR3 protein is CASSLTSGLTEAFF. Written as DNA, the CDR3 is TGTGCCAGCAGTCTAACTTCGGGACTCACTGAAGCTTTCTTT.

This clonotype was detected many times. The chain is built from TRBV9 and TRBJ1-1, with D perhaps matching TRBD1 (6 bases). The CDR3 is 15 amino acids. The V end was cut by 0 bases, the J end by 1 base, with 10 bases between. The germline V gene has CDR1 SGDLS and CDR2 YYNGEE. This CDR3 reads CASSVEQGSNTEAFF. In nucleotides, the CDR3 is TGTGCCAGCAGCGTAGAACAGGGCTCGAACACTGAAGCTTTCTTT. The full variable domain, rest sourced from reference TRBV9 and TRBJ1-1, is DSGVTQTPKHLITATGQRVTLRCSPRSGDLSVYWYQQSLDQGLQFLIQYYNGEERAKGNILERFSAQQFPDLHSELNLSSLELGDSALYFCASSVEQGSNTEAFFGQGTRLTVV.

This clonotype was recorded at least ten times. The J gene is TRBJ1-5, the V gene TRBV12-3 or TRBV12-4; D is possibly TRBD1 (5 bases). The CDR3 runs 16 residues. V gave up 3 bases and J gave up 6 bases, with 18 bases separating them. Written as DNA, the CDR3 is TGTGCCAGCAGTTTCGGTTCAGGGTTTGGAGGTCAGCCCCAGCATTTT. Translated, it gives CASSFGSGFGGQPQHF.